The clone carrying this T cell receptor beta chain was found once. The antigen is undetermined. These data belong to a study of blood T cells in healthy people across ages. General study findings and limits: Aged donors had fewer naive CD4+ cells and lower diversity than long-lived donors.

Through a sample-barcoded 5' primer and a J-beta primer mix, a second PCR was run for roughly 6 to 12 cycles. Unique molecular identifiers of 12 random nucleotides labeled each cDNA. TCRdb re-analysed the 5' RACE reads in MiXCR, keeping a single row per CDR3 protein. The sample records about 640,000 distinct CDR3 sequences, around 54% being singletons. Isolation recovered at least 7 million PBMCs from every sample. This CDR3 comprises 15 residues. CDR1 MNHNY and CDR2 SVGAGI come from the germline V gene (reference sequence). Trimming removed 5 bases at V and 11 bases at J, with 24 bases between. The TCR originated in a man aged 55-75 years in good health. Sequencing used blood. The J gene is TRBJ2-5, the V gene TRBV6-6; D possibly corresponds to TRBD1 (6 bases). CDR3 protein: CASSSPGAQYNEQYF. The CDR3 DNA is TGTGCCAGCAGTAGCCCAGGGGCGCAGTACAATGAGCAGTACTTC.